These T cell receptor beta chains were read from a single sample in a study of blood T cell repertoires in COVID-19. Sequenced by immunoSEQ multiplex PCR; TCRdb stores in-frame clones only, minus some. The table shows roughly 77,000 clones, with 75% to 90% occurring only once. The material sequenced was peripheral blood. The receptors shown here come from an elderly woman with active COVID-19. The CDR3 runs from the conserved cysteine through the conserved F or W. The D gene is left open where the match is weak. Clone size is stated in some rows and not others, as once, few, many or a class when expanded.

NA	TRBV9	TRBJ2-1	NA	TGTGCCAGCAGCCCCCGTTCGGGATCCTACAATGAGCAGTTCTTC	CASSPRSGSYNEQFF
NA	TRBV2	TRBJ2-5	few	TGTGCCAGCAGTGGGGCCAACCAAGAGACCCAGTACTTC	CASSGANQETQYF
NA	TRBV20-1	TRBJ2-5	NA	TGCAGTGCTAGTTGGCCAGATAAACAAGAGACCCAGTACTTC	CSASWPDKQETQYF
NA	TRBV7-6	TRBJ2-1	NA	TGTGCCAGCAGCTTAGATCCGGGAGTATCCAATGAGCAGTTCTTC	CASSLDPGVSNEQFF
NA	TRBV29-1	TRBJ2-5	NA	TGCAGCGTTGATTTTGGCCAGTTAGAGACCCAGTACTTC	CSVDFGQLETQYF
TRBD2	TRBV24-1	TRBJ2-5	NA	TGTGCCACCAGTGCCCCCCCGAGAGCGGGAGGGGCAGAGACCCAGTACTTC	CATSAPPRAGGAETQYF
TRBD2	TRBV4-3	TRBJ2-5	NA	TGCGCCAGCAGCCAAGGACTAGCGGGAGATACGGCGCAGGAGACCCAGTACTTC	CASSQGLAGDTAQETQYF
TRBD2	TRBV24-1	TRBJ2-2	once	TGTGCCACCAGTGATTTGTCTAGCGGAAGTACCGGGGAGCTGTTTTTT	CATSDLSSGSTGELFF
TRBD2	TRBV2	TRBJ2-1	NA	TGTGCCAGCAGGGAAACTAGCGGGATACACAATGAGCAGTTCTTC	CASRETSGIHNEQFF
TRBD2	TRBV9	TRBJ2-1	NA	TGTGCCAGCAGTGAACTAGCGGTCTTAGAGGAGCAGTTCTTC	CASSELAVLEEQFF
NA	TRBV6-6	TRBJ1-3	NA	TGTGCCAGCAGTTACTCGGGGCTGAACACCATATATTTT	CASSYSGLNTIYF
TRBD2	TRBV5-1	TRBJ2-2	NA	TGCGCCAGCAGCGAACCGGGACTAGCGGGAAATCAAGCCGGGGAGCTGTTTTTT	CASSEPGLAGNQAGELFF
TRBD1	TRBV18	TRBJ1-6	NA	TGTGCCAGCTCACCTCGGGACAGGGACTATTCACCCCTCCACTTT	CASSPRDRDYSPLHF
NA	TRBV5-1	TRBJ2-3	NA	TGCGCCAGCAGCTTTACCTCGGTTAGCACAGATACGCAGTATTTT	CASSFTSVSTDTQYF
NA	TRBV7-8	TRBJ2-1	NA	TGTGCCAGCAGCTTACTGGTTAGCTCCTACAATGAGCAGTTCTTC	CASSLLVSSYNEQFF
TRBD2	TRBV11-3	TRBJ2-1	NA	TGTGCCAGCAGCTTAGGACTAGCTCCAAATGAGCAGTTCTTC	CASSLGLAPNEQFF
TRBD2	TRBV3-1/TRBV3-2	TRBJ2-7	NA	TGTGCCAGCACCCATATCCGACTAGCGGGAGATTGCGAGCAGTACTTC	CASTHIRLAGDCEQYF
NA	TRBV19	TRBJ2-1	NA	TGTGCCAGTAATACGACTAGTTACAATGAGCAGTTCTTC	CASNTTSYNEQFF
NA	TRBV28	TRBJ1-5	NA	TGTGCCAGCAGTCCACTCTTACAGACCAGCAATCAGCCCCAGCATTTT	CASSPLLQTSNQPQHF
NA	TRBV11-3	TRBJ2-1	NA	TGTGCCAGCAGCTTGGGGGGAGTTTACTACAATGAGCAGTTCTTC	CASSLGGVYYNEQFF
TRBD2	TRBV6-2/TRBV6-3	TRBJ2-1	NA	TGTGCCAGCAGTTACGGGACTAGCGCCCCCTCCTACAATGAGCAGTTCTTC	CASSYGTSAPSYNEQFF
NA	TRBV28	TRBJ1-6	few	TGTGCCAGCTGTGCCGGTCCGGGTGGCGGTAATTCACCCCTCCACTTT	CASCAGPGGGNSPLHF
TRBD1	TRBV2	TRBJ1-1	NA	TGTGCCAGCAGTGAAGGGGACAGGGGTCAAATGGAAGCTTTCTTT	CASSEGDRGQMEAFF
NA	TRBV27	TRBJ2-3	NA	TGTGCCAGCAGTTTAAACAGGGTCTACGATACGCAGTATTTT	CASSLNRVYDTQYF
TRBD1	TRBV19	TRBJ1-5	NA	TGTGCCAGTACCTTGGACAGGGGGCTAAATCAGCCCCAGCATTTT	CASTLDRGLNQPQHF
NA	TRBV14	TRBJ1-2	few	TGTGCCAGCAGCCAAGTTATGTGGGGGGGCGAAGGCTACACCTTC	CASSQVMWGGEGYTF
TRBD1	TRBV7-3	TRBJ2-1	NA	TGTGCCAGCAGCCCCCAGGGGGCAGGGGCTCCCAATGAGCAGTTCTTC	CASSPQGAGAPNEQFF
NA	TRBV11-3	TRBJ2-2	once	TGTGCCAGCAGCTTAGAGGGCGCCTACGGGGAGCTGTTTTTT	CASSLEGAYGELFF
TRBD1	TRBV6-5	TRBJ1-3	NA	TGTGCCAGCAGTAGACAGGGGGCGGTCGGAAACACCATATATTTT	CASSRQGAVGNTIYF
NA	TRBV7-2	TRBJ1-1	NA	TGTGCCAGCAGCTTACAGAACACTGAAGCTTTCTTT	CASSLQNTEAFF
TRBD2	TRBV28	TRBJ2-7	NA	TGTGCCAGCAGTCCCGGGATAGCGGGAGTAGTCTACGAGCAGTACTTC	CASSPGIAGVVYEQYF
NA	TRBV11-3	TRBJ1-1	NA	TGTGCCAGCAGCGGGATCACAGGGATGGGAACTGAAGCTTTCTTT	CASSGITGMGTEAFF
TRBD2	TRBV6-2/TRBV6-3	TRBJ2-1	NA	TGTGCCAGCAGTCGCTCTGTTAGCGGGAGCAATGAGCAGTTCTTC	CASSRSVSGSNEQFF
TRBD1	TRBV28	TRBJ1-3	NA	TGTGCCCCCGGAGGGCCCCAGGGGGACACCATATATTTT	CAPGGPQGDTIYF
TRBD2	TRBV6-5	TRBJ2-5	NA	TGTGCCAGCAGTTACTCCAAGACTAGCCTCCAAGAGACCCAGTACTTC	CASSYSKTSLQETQYF
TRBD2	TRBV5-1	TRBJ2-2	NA	TGCGCCAGCAGCTGGGAGGGTACCGGGGAGCTGTTTTTT	CASSWEGTGELFF
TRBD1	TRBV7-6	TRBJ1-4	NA	TGTGCCAGCAGCTTCCGGACGACAGGGCCAGGCGAAAAACTGTTTTTT	CASSFRTTGPGEKLFF
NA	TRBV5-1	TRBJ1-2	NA	TGCGCCAGCAGCTTGCAGAGACCTAGGGAGGGGGGCTACACCTTC	CASSLQRPREGGYTF
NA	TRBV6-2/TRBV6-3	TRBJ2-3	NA	TGTGCCAGCAGTACCCACAGGTCGCGGAGCACAGATACGCAGTATTTT	CASSTHRSRSTDTQYF
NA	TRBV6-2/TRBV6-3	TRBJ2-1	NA	TGTGCCAGCAGTTACTCAGCGGGACAATACAATGAGCAGTTCTTC	CASSYSAGQYNEQFF
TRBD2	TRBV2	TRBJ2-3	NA	TGTGCCAGCAGAAAAATAGCGGGAGAACGAGATACGCAGTATTTT	CASRKIAGERDTQYF
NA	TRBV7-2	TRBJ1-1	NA	TGTGCCAGCAGCTTAGGGTCGGGGGGCTGGGTCACTGAAGCTTTCTTT	CASSLGSGGWVTEAFF
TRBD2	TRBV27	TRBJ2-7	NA	TGTGCCAGCAGTTCCCTCCGCCCCGGAAGACTAGCGGATAGGCAACCCTACGAGCAGTACTTC	CASSSLRPGRLADRQPYEQYF